This T cell receptor beta chain was retrieved from a study of post-analysis software for immune sequencing data. Study results and limitations: Batch-matched samples strongly co-clustered by F measure. Among roughly 5 TRBV segments more frequent in patients than controls were TRBV5-6, TRBV5-1 and TRBV20-1. Those with multiple sclerosis, the patient group, showed significantly lower normalized Chao1 diversity than controls.

This clonotype came up many times. Its antigen is currently unknown. In germline, CDR1 is SEHNR, CDR2 FQNEAQ (reference sequence). The J segment lost 7 bases and the V segment lost 1 base, leaving 7 bases of the junction unmatched. The CDR3 is 14 amino acids. Tagging with unique molecular identifiers was a feature of the TCR beta cDNA libraries. TCRdb analysed the PCR reads with MiXCR anew, one entry per CDR3 protein. The sample records hundreds of thousands of distinct CDR3 sequences, about 32% being singletons. The specimen was blood. The receptor was derived from a girl under 18 with multiple sclerosis. The V and J genes are TRBV7-9 and TRBJ2-7; TRBD2 matches at 7 bases. The CDR3 DNA is TGTGCCAGCAGCTTAGGAGGACTAGGTGGTGAGCAGTACTTC. It specifies CASSLGGLGGEQYF.